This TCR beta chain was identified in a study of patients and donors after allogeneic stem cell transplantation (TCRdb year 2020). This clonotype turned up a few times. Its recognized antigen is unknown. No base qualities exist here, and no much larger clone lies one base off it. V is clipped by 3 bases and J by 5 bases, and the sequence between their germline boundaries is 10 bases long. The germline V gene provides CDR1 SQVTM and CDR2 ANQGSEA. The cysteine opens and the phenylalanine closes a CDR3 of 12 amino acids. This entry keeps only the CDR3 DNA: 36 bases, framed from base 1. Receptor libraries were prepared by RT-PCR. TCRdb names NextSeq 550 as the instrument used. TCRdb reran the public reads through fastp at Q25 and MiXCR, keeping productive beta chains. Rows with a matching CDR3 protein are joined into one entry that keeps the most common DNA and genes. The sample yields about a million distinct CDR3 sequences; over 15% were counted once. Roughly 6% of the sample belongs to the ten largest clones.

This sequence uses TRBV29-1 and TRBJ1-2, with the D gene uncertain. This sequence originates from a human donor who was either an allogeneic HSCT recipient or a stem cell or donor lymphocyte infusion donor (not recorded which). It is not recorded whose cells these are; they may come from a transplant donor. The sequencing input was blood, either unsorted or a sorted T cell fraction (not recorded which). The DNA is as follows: TGCAGCGTTGAGTGGGCTAGGTATGGCTACACCTTC. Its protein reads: CSVEWARYGYTF.